A selection of T cell receptor beta chains follows, all from one sample in a study of blood T cell repertoires in COVID-19. Sequencing was performed with immunoSEQ multiplex PCR; in TCRdb, only in-frame clones are kept and a portion is missing. The top ten clones hold around 2.7% of a sample with over 150,000 clones, 70% to 90% of them seen once. The sample consisted of peripheral blood. These receptors were taken from a man in his forties with active or convalescent COVID-19. CDR3s include the opening cysteine and the closing phenylalanine or tryptophan. The D gene is left open where the match is weak. Size is stated for part of the rows, as once, few or many counts, or as a class when the clone is expanded.

J: TRBJ2-7; size: -; V: TRBV6-1; D: TRBD2; DNA: TGTGCCAGCAGTGAAAGACTAGCGGAGTACGAGCAGTACTTC; CDR3: CASSERLAEYEQYF
J: TRBJ1-3; size: -; V: TRBV5-1; D: TRBD1; DNA: TGCGCCAGCAGCTTGGACAGGGGGCCTTCCTCTGGAAACACCATATATTTT; CDR3: CASSLDRGPSSGNTIYF
J: TRBJ1-5; size: -; V: TRBV2; D: TRBD1; DNA: TGTGCCAGCAGTGAAAGGACGGCAGGGGGCATGGCCCAGCATTTT; CDR3: CASSERTAGGMAQHF
J: TRBJ2-3; size: -; V: TRBV5-1; D: -; DNA: TGCGCCAGCAGCTTAGAGGTAGCGGCAGATACGCAGTATTTT; CDR3: CASSLEVAADTQYF
J: TRBJ1-6; size: once; V: TRBV10-3; D: TRBD1; DNA: TGTGCCATCAGTGACCGACAGGGTAATTCACCCCTCCACTTT; CDR3: CAISDRQGNSPLHF
J: TRBJ1-5; size: -; V: TRBV7-9; D: TRBD1; DNA: TGTGCCAGCAGCTTCTCCGGGACAGGGGGTTTAGGTCAGCCCCAGCATTTT; CDR3: CASSFSGTGGLGQPQHF
J: TRBJ1-1; size: few; V: TRBV7-2; D: -; DNA: TGTGCCAGCAGCTTAAGGGGACAGAACACTGAAGCTTTCTTT; CDR3: CASSLRGQNTEAFF
J: TRBJ1-2; size: -; V: TRBV5-4; D: TRBD1; DNA: TGTGCCAGCAACCCGACAGGGCTCGGCTATGGCTACACCTTC; CDR3: CASNPTGLGYGYTF
J: TRBJ2-7; size: -; V: TRBV7-2; D: TRBD1; DNA: TGTGCCAGCAGCGTAGGGGGACAGGCCTCCTACGAGCAGTACTTC; CDR3: CASSVGGQASYEQYF
J: TRBJ1-1; size: once; V: TRBV29-1; D: -; DNA: TGCAGCGTGACCCCCAGGTTGAACACTGAAGCTTTCTTT; CDR3: CSVTPRLNTEAFF
J: TRBJ2-3; size: -; V: TRBV11-2; D: -; DNA: TGTGCCAGCAGCATAAGAACGGCGGCTAGCACAGATACGCAGTATTTT; CDR3: CASSIRTAASTDTQYF
J: TRBJ2-3; size: -; V: TRBV2; D: -; DNA: TGTGCCAGCGGACAGATAGCTAGCACAGATACGCAGTATTTT; CDR3: CASGQIASTDTQYF
J: TRBJ2-7; size: -; V: TRBV29-1; D: -; DNA: TGCAGCGTTGACGACAGTCTCACCTACGAGCAGTACTTC; CDR3: CSVDDSLTYEQYF
J: TRBJ2-5; size: -; V: TRBV2; D: TRBD1; DNA: TGTGCCAGCAGTGACGGGCAGGGGGAGGAGACCCAGTACTTC; CDR3: CASSDGQGEETQYF
J: TRBJ2-2; size: -; V: TRBV19; D: TRBD1; DNA: TGTGCCAGTTTCGGACAGGGAAGGCCCAGCGGGGAGCTGTTTTTT; CDR3: CASFGQGRPSGELFF
J: TRBJ2-6; size: -; V: TRBV7-9; D: -; DNA: TGTGCCAGCAGCTTAGTCAGGGTCTCTGGGGCCAACGTCCTGACTTTC; CDR3: CASSLVRVSGANVLTF
J: TRBJ1-1; size: -; V: TRBV29-1; D: -; DNA: TGCAGCGTTGCCGGACAGTGGGCCGCTGAAGCTTTCTTT; CDR3: CSVAGQWAAEAFF